The 8 T cell receptor beta chains presented below share a single source sample, sequenced in a study of blood T cells in healthy people across ages. Primed by a sample-barcoded 5' primer and a J-beta primer mix, a second PCR proceeded for about 6 to 11 cycles. TCRdb re-derived calls from the 5' RACE reads in MiXCR, one entry per CDR3 protein. The sample carries about 780,000 distinct CDR3 sequences, roughly 60% recorded once. Sample: blood. These receptors were collected from a man aged 25-45 years in good health.

In this sample, this clonotype turned up once. This chain connects TRBV29-1 to TRBJ2-1; D is unresolved. Germline V gene data show CDR1 as SQVTM and CDR2 as ANQGSEA. This CDR3 comprises 13 residues. V lost 3 bases, J lost 8 bases, and 14 bases lay in between. CDR3 in DNA: TGCAGCGTTGACGGCAGCCTTGGGGATGAGCAGTTCTTC. It yields the protein CSVDGSLGDEQFF.

The chain joins TRBV4-3 to TRBJ2-1; 8 bases match TRBD1. With V trimmed by 3 bases and J by 9 bases, 10 bases remained unmatched. CDR1 and CDR2 (germline): LGHNA, YSLEER. The CDR3 contains 15 residues. The DNA for the CDR3 is TGCGCCAGCAGCCATAACGCACGACAGGGGAGTGAGCAGTTCTTC. It codes for CASSHNARQGSEQFF.

The gene calls are TRBV9 and TRBJ2-5; 10 nucleotides line up with TRBD2. The V gene's germline CDR1 is SGDLS and CDR2 YYNGEE. V gave up 4 bases and J gave up 3 bases; unmatched junction bases: 6. There are 15 residues in the CDR3. CDR3 nucleotide sequence: TGTGCCAGCAGCACGAGCGGGGGGGAAGAAGAGACCCAGTACTTC. It encodes CASSTSGGEEETQYF.

J is TRBJ2-7 and V is TRBV7-9; D gene uncertain. The germline V and J ends were trimmed by 1 base and 2 bases, with 9 bases remaining between them. The V gene's germline CDR1 is SEHNR and CDR2 FQNEAQ (reference sequence). This CDR3 has 14 residues. In DNA form, the CDR3 reads TGTGCCAGCAGCTTAGTAAGGGAAACCTACGAGCAGTACTTC. Translating gives CASSLVRETYEQYF.

This chain joins TRBV7-9 and TRBJ2-1; D call uncertain. The CDR3 is 15 residues long. Trimming shortened V by 0 bases and J by 4 bases, and 10 bases separated the two germline ends. The V gene's germline CDR1 is SEHNR and CDR2 FQNEAQ (reference sequence). The CDR3 DNA follows: TGTGCCAGCAGCTTAGCTAAGAGTTTATACAATGAGCAGTTCTTC. Its protein product is CASSLAKSLYNEQFF.

V and J are TRBV20-1 and TRBJ1-5; D gene uncertain. Trimming shortened V by 2 bases and J by 0 bases, and 8 bases separated the two germline ends. The germline CDR1 and CDR2 sequences are DFQATT and SNEGSKA (reference sequence). This CDR3 is built from 14 residues. DNA for the CDR3: TGCAGTGCTAGACAGACACTTAGCAATCAGCCCCAGCATTTT. Its protein is CSARQTLSNQPQHF.

V is TRBV13 and J is TRBJ2-4; either TRBD1 or TRBD2 may fit D (5 bases each). Germline lookup yields CDR1 PRHDT and CDR2 FYEKMQ (reference sequence). V was shortened by 0 bases and J by 13 bases, with 28 bases between the two germline ends. The CDR3 sequence is 18 residues long. CDR3 bases: TGTGCCAGCAGCTTAGGCGGGCAGGGACGTGGCTCCTACAATGAGCAGTACTTC. Translation: CASSLGGQGRGSYNEQYF.

This sequence joins TRBV19 and TRBJ2-3, with 8 bases matching TRBD2. The CDR3 contains 14 residues. Trimming at V came to 4 bases and at J to 7 bases, leaving 7 bases not matched to a gene. The germline V gene has CDR1 LNHDA and CDR2 SQIVND (reference sequence). CDR3: CASSKTTSGNTQYF. CDR3 coding DNA: TGTGCCAGTAGTAAAACCACTAGCGGAAATACGCAGTATTTT.